The 20 T cell receptor beta chains given below trace back to one sample, sequenced in a study of blood T cell repertoires in COVID-19. Clones were read by immunoSEQ multiplex PCR, and TCRdb kept only the in-frame ones, dropping some. The table has about 66,000 clones, about 90% seen once. The specimen was peripheral blood. These TCRs come from a human donor in a cohort sampled during active COVID-19.

About this clone itself: The sample has other DNA sequences that encode this CDR3 too. The chain couples TRBV28 to TRBJ1-5; D possibly corresponds to TRBD1 (6 bases). The CDR3 runs to 15 residues. In germline, CDR1 is MDHEN, CDR2 SYDVKM. The ends were cut back, 8 bases at V and 2 bases at J, with 16 bases in the middle. CDR3 sequence: CASRRGGRGNQPQHF. Written as DNA, the CDR3 is TGTGCCAGCCGGAGGGGGGGGCGGGGCAATCAGCCCCAGCATTTT.

This chain links TRBV6-5 with TRBJ2-5; D is ambiguous. This CDR3 has 14 residues. Germline V lookup: CDR1 MNHEY, CDR2 SVGAGI. V was trimmed by 7 bases and J by 2 bases, leaving 14 bases between them. In DNA, the CDR3 is TGTGCCAGCACCCCGCTGCGCCCACAAGAGACCCAGTACTTC. Amino acids: CASTPLRPQETQYF.

The chain couples TRBV5-4 to TRBJ2-7, with 7 bases fitting TRBD2. Germline V gene data show CDR1 as SGHNT and CDR2 as YYREEE (reference sequence). This CDR3 is built from 15 residues. Trimming removed 4 bases from V and 0 bases from J; junction bases left unmatched: 7. CDR3 sequence: CASSPKGGVSYEQYF. CDR3 nucleotides: TGTGCCAGCAGCCCTAAGGGAGGGGTCTCCTACGAGCAGTACTTC.

CDR3 nucleotide sequence: TGCGCCAGCAGCTCGAGTATTAGCTCTGGGGCCAACGTCCTGACTTTC. This gives the protein CASSSSISSGANVLTF. The chain joins TRBV5-1 to TRBJ2-6; no firm D call. Germline-derived CDR1 and CDR2 are SGHRS and YFSETQ. This CDR3 has 16 amino acids. V was pared by 3 bases and J by 0 bases, with 10 bases between. The full variable domain, its missing parts supplied by reference TRBV5-1 and TRBJ2-6, is KAGVTQTPRYLIKTRGQQVTLSCSPISGHRSVSWYQQTPGQGLQFLFEYFSETQRNKGNFPGRFSGRQFSNSRSEMNVSTLELGDSALYLCASSSSISSGANVLTFGAGSRLTVL.

The chain joins TRBV4-2 to TRBJ2-5; 16 bases align to TRBD2. CDR1 and CDR2 from the germline V gene are LGHNA and YNFKEQ. The CDR3 covers 17 residues. Trimming at V came to 3 bases and at J to 2 bases, leaving 3 bases not matched to a gene. This CDR3 reads CASSQGLAGGGQETQYF. CDR3 DNA sequence: TGTGCCAGCAGCCAGGGACTAGCGGGAGGGGGACAAGAGACCCAGTACTTC.

This chain joins TRBV30 and TRBJ1-3; D uncertain. The germline V gene encodes CDR1 GTSNPN and CDR2 SVGIG (reference sequence). This CDR3 contains 13 residues. The V and J ends lost 5 bases and 2 bases respectively, with 10 bases between them. The CDR3 spells CAWLTETGNTIYF. The CDR3 nucleotides are TGTGCCTGGCTAACAGAGACTGGAAACACCATATATTTT.

The chain joins TRBV5-5 to TRBJ2-1; 9 bases are a match to TRBD1. The germline V gene encodes CDR1 SGHKS and CDR2 YYEKEE (reference sequence). With V trimmed by 2 bases and J by 6 bases, 9 bases remained unmatched. The CDR3 contains 16 residues. The DNA for the CDR3 is TGTGCCAGCAGCTTCCGGCCGGGACAGGGTATCAATGAGCAGTTCTTC. Amino acid sequence: CASSFRPGQGINEQFF.

This sequence joins TRBV7-2 and TRBJ2-5, with 9 bases that match TRBD2. V lost 5 bases and J lost 2; bases outside the gene matches: 6. This CDR3 is 15 amino acids long. The V gene's germline CDR1 is SGHTA and CDR2 FQGNSA. DNA for the CDR3: TGTGCCAGCAGCGTACAAGCGGGAGGTCAAGAGACCCAGTACTTC. This codes for CASSVQAGGQETQYF.

The V call is TRBV19, the J call TRBJ1-3; D remains ambiguous. Germline values: CDR1 LNHDA, CDR2 SQIVND (reference sequence). The CDR3 consists of 13 residues. Trimming cost V 5 bases and J 4 bases, with 9 bases left between them. CDR3 nucleotide sequence: TGTGCCAGTAGTCGAGAAAAGGGAAACACCATATATTTT. It is translated as CASSREKGNTIYF.

The genes are TRBV18 and TRBJ2-3; D uncertain. The V end was cut by 1 base, the J end by 0 bases, with 11 bases between. Germline values: CDR1 KGHSH, CDR2 LQKENI. The CDR3 spans 16 residues. In DNA, the CDR3 is TGTGCCAGCTCACCACTACAGACCACGAGCACAGATACGCAGTATTTT. It yields the protein CASSPLQTTSTDTQYF.

The gene calls are TRBV7-2 and TRBJ2-3, with a tentative D call TRBD1 (6 bases). The CDR3 length is 18 residues. Trimming left V 0 bases short and J 2 bases short, with 18 bases between. CDR1 is SGHTA and CDR2 is FQGNSA in the germline V gene. As DNA, the CDR3 is TGTGCCAGCAGCTTAGCGCTGGGGGCCCTACTTTCCACAGATACGCAGTATTTT. It is translated as CASSLALGALLSTDTQYF.

This clone was recorded only once. The DNA of the CDR3 is TGTGCCAGCAGCTTGGACGGGGGGATAGGAGAGCAGTACTTC. Protein product: CASSLDGGIGEQYF. The rearrangement links TRBV5-4 to TRBJ2-7, with 7 nucleotides matching TRBD2. Looked up from germline, CDR1 is SGHNT and CDR2 is YYREEE (reference sequence). The length of the CDR3 is 14 residues. With V trimmed by 0 bases and J by 7 bases, 7 bases remained unmatched. The entire variable domain, with the rest obtained from reference TRBV5-4 and TRBJ2-7, is as follows: ETGVTQSPTHLIKTRGQQVTLRCSSQSGHNTVSWYQQALGQGPQFIFQYYREEENGRGNFPPRFSGLQFPNYSSELNVNALELDDSALYLCASSLDGGIGEQYFGPGTRLTVT.

The chain is built from TRBV19 and TRBJ2-2; D might be TRBD2 (7 bases). This CDR3 has 16 amino acids. The germline CDR1 and CDR2 sequences are LNHDA and SQIVND (reference sequence). The V gene lost 7 bases and the J gene lost 0 bases, with 15 bases spanning the gap. In DNA form, the CDR3 reads TGTGCCAGTACCCCAGGGGCGGGGGCGAACACCGGGGAGCTGTTTTTT. Residues: CASTPGAGANTGELFF. Supplemented by reference TRBV19 and TRBJ2-2, the full variable domain reads DGGITQSPKYLFRKEGQNVTLSCEQNLNHDAMYWYRQDPGQGLRLIYYSQIVNDFQKGDIAEGYSVSREKKESFPLTVTSAQKNPTAFYLCASTPGAGANTGELFFGEGSRLTVL.

This sequence joins TRBV7-9 and TRBJ1-4, with D maybe TRBD1 (5 bases). The CDR3 spans 14 residues. Germline V gene lookup returns CDR1 SEHNR and CDR2 FQNEAQ (reference sequence). V lost 0 bases and J 7 bases, leaving 9 bases between the germline ends. DNA of the CDR3: TGTGCCAGCAGCTTAGCAGGGGATGGTGAAAAACTGTTTTTT. Its protein product is CASSLAGDGEKLFF.

This clone was picked up a small number of times. The V gene is TRBV18, the J gene TRBJ1-2; 12 bases are shared with TRBD1. The CDR3 spans 16 residues. Trimming cost V 3 bases and J 2 bases; bases outside gene matches: 4. Germline V gene lookup returns CDR1 KGHSH and CDR2 LQKENI. Here the CDR3 reads CASSPTGQGANYGYTF. DNA for the CDR3: TGTGCCAGCTCACCCACGGGACAGGGGGCCAACTATGGCTACACCTTC.

This rearrangement joins TRBV24-1 to TRBJ2-1; perhaps TRBD1 as D (5 bases). Deletions cut 5 bases from V and 9 bases from J, with 13 bases between. CDR3 length: 13 residues. Germline V gene sequence: CDR1 KGHDR, CDR2 SFDVKD. CDR3 loop: CATSGGSVGEQFF. CDR3 in DNA: TGTGCCACCAGTGGGGGCAGCGTCGGTGAGCAGTTCTTC.

V is TRBV5-1 and J is TRBJ2-3; D is possibly TRBD2 (5 bases). CDR1 and CDR2 from the germline V gene are SGHRS and YFSETQ. The CDR3 totals 15 residues. Trimming removed 0 bases at V and 6 bases at J, with 14 bases between. In DNA form, the CDR3 reads TGCGCCAGCAGCTTGGGGGGAGCCACGATGGATACGCAGTATTTT. It yields the protein CASSLGGATMDTQYF.

This clone was seen more than once but under ten times. This chain connects TRBV5-8 to TRBJ1-2, with D perhaps matching TRBD1 (5 bases). Germline loops: CDR1 SGHTS, CDR2 YDEGEE. There are 16 residues in the CDR3. The V end lost 5 bases, the J end lost 8 bases, and 25 bases lay between the germline ends. The CDR3: CASRTGQGTFSDGYTF. CDR3 sequence (DNA): TGTGCCAGCAGGACTGGGCAGGGCACTTTCTCGGACGGCTACACCTTC.

The chain carries TRBV6-5 and TRBJ2-2; weak D call: TRBD2 (6 bases). Trimming shortened V by 11 bases and J by 7 bases, and 17 bases separated the two germline ends. Germline CDR1 MNHEY, CDR2 SVGAGI. The CDR3 runs to 13 residues. Here the CDR3 DNA reads TGTGCCGGCGGGATGCCCGGGGGCGGGGAGCTGTTTTTT. It specifies CAGGMPGGGELFF.

This clone occurred a few times. The V call is TRBV7-2, the J call TRBJ1-4; D remains unclear. In germline, CDR1 is SGHTA, CDR2 FQGNSA. The germline V and J ends were trimmed by 5 bases and 2 bases, with 12 bases remaining between them. The CDR3 covers 15 residues. The CDR3 region has the DNA TGTGCCAGCAGCCCCATGACGGGGACTAATGAAAAACTGTTTTTT. This codes for CASSPMTGTNEKLFF.